A selection of T cell receptor beta chains follows, all from one sample in a study of HIV-infected children after antiretroviral therapy interruption. TCRdb re-derived calls from the 3' RACE reads in MiXCR, one entry per CDR3 protein. The profile shows 70,000 to 90,000 distinct CDR3 sequences, under 8% of them singletons. The sample consisted of CD45RA+ CD4+ T cells from PBMCs, pooled from several time points, taken from a donor given antiretroviral therapy, either interrupted or continuous. These receptors originate from a pool of human donors with HIV. CDR3s include the opening cysteine and the closing phenylalanine or tryptophan. Each record gives: clone size, V gene, J gene, CDR3 protein. Clone size is given for some rows only: seen once, a few or many times, or a class if the clone is expanded.

clone_size: many; v_call: TRBV11-2; j_call: TRBJ2-7; cdr3_aa: CASTDPGTDPYEQYF
clone_size: many; v_call: TRBV29-1; j_call: TRBJ1-1; cdr3_aa: CSVLTRRTGFLLNTEAFF
clone_size: .; v_call: TRBV3-1; j_call: TRBJ2-7; cdr3_aa: CASSQGAAGRYEQYF
clone_size: many; v_call: TRBV20-1; j_call: TRBJ2-1; cdr3_aa: CSARDSIPGLAGGGQFF
clone_size: many; v_call: TRBV5-4; j_call: TRBJ2-1; cdr3_aa: CASSLDITRDNEQFF
clone_size: many; v_call: TRBV9; j_call: TRBJ1-4; cdr3_aa: CASSPHDRDNEKLFF
clone_size: few; v_call: TRBV2; j_call: TRBJ1-5; cdr3_aa: CASIREEHQPQHF
clone_size: many; v_call: TRBV5-1; j_call: TRBJ1-2; cdr3_aa: CASSQPGRGGYTF
clone_size: many; v_call: TRBV5-1; j_call: TRBJ2-7; cdr3_aa: CASSVRQGYEQYF
clone_size: few; v_call: TRBV11-2; j_call: TRBJ2-1; cdr3_aa: CASSLGSREHSYNEQFF
clone_size: few; v_call: TRBV7-2; j_call: TRBJ2-2; cdr3_aa: CASSLVLTGELFF